The subject of this entry is one T cell receptor beta chain. The antigen this receptor binds is unknown. No base-level quality is on record; no much larger clone is a single base apart. The immunoSEQ hsTCRbeta Kit was used to sequence TCR beta CDR3 regions from DNA. As for the original processing: TCR sequencing data were analysed with the ImmunoSEQ Analyzer. T cell clonality was defined as 1 minus Pielou's evenness, calculated on productive rearrangements. The inverse Simpson index, applied to productive templates, was used to measure T cell diversity. T cell density was defined as TCR beta template counts normalized to usable DNA, with usable DNA estimated by amplification and sequencing of housekeeping genes. TCR metrics were compared across histologic stages using two-sided Kruskal-Wallis tests. TCRdb limited this immuneACCESS table to in-frame rearrangements with V and J called. A share of clones is missing; checked studies link under half to unresolved V genes, and the rest is unexplained. That table supplies the V and J calls and clone size; D and trimming were determined from the DNA. The sample table shows a few thousand clones, and approximately 86% are seen once. About 2.6% of the sample is taken by the ten largest.

This sample is drawn from a study of immune evolution from preneoplasia to lung adenocarcinoma (dated by TCRdb to 2020 to 2022). Turning to the overall study: HLA loss of heterozygosity was observed in around 7.5%, 14% and 36% of AIS, MIA and ADC lesions, respectively, and was not observed in any AAH lesions. Immune contexture across lung adenocarcinoma precursors and invasive adenocarcinoma was profiled using immune gene expression, TCR sequencing and multiplex immunofluorescence. Resected precursor lesions (AAH, AIS, MIA) and invasive adenocarcinomas were compared with paired morphologically normal lung tissue. The sample size was set by how many specimens were available, not by a prior power calculation. Whole exome sequencing and methylation data from the same cohort of nodules were integrated with the immune data. The overall cohort was made up of fewer than 70 patients with pulmonary nodules who had surgical resection. The TCR sequencing data were obtained from more than 45 patients. According to the study, about 99 samples went through TCR sequencing. POLYSOLVER was used to infer Class I HLA alleles from exome data, while LOHHLA was used to detect allele-specific HLA loss.

The patients had resection in Japan or China between about 2013 and 2018. Two lung cancer pathologists independently confirmed the histologic diagnosis of each case on H&E slides. Premalignant or tumor cells were enriched for nucleic acid extraction by macro-dissection performed after pathologic assessment. The AllPrep DNA/RNA FFPE Kit was used to isolate DNA from FFPE tissue. What the research found in general, with its limitations: The findings rested on association rather than direct causation, and larger cohorts with long-term follow-up and longitudinal biopsies were considered necessary. Because all patients were from Japan and China, applicability to Western populations was uncertain. KRAS-mutant nodules showed the highest T cell clonality compared with EGFR-mutant or double wild-type lesions. Clonality was highest in normal lung, while later-stage lesions appeared to show lower clonality but higher T cell density and diversity. Top T cell clone frequencies were highest in normal lung and appeared to decrease progressively from AAH through AIS, MIA and invasive adenocarcinoma.

After removal of 3 bases from V and 0 bases from J, the junction retains 11 bases not matched to a gene. CDR1 and CDR2, looked up from the germline V gene, are SGDLS and YYNGEE. The CDR3, cysteine through phenylalanine, is 17 amino acids long. CDR3 DNA is the only sequence kept; it has 51 bases, read in frame from the first base. This receptor was identified in a person aged 45-65 years with lung adenocarcinoma. The chain links TRBV9 with TRBJ1-1; TRBD1 matches 7 bases in the middle. The sequencing input was FFPE invasive lung adenocarcinoma tissue. The label giving this sample's cell subset or site can be read as: frankly invasive lung adenocarcinoma (ADC). The bases read TGTGCCAGCAGCGCGACCCCCCGACAGGGCCTGAACACTGAAGCTTTCTTT. Its translation reads: CASSATPRQGLNTEAFF.